Sequencing of this T cell receptor beta chain was carried out in a study of blood T cell repertoires in COVID-19. Sequencing used immunoSEQ multiplex PCR; TCRdb keeps in-frame clones, though not all of them. There are about 130,000 clones in the sample; 85% to 90% occur only once, and around 2.9% lies in the top ten. The sequence came from a man aged 55 to 70 with active or convalescent COVID-19. Sequencing was carried out using peripheral blood.

The CDR3 DNA follows: TGTGCCAGCAGTGATGGACTAGGGGGGAATGAGCAGTTCTTC. It encodes CASSDGLGGNEQFF. This chain joins TRBV2 and TRBJ2-1, with a tentative D call TRBD2 (7 bases). Germline V gives CDR1 SNHLY, CDR2 FYNNEI. V lost 3 bases and J lost 7, with 13 bases in between. CDR3 length: 14 amino acids. Full variable domain (missing parts from reference TRBV2 and TRBJ2-1): EPEVTQTPSHQVTQMGQEVILRCVPISNHLYFYWYRQILGQKVEFLVSFYNNEISEKSEIFDDQFSVERPDGSNFTLKIRSTKLEDSAMYFCASSDGLGGNEQFFGPGTRLTVL.